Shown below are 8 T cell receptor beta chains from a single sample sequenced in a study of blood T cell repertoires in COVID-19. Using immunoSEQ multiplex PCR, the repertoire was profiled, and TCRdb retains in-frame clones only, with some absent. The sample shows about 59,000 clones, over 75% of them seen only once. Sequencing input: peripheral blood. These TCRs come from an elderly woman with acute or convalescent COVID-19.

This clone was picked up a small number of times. The chain's CDR3 is CASSSQGNGNRGYTF. The CDR3 nucleotides are TGCGCCAGCAGCTCACAGGGGAATGGTAATCGTGGCTACACCTTC. The chain has TRBV10-2 and TRBJ1-2; 7 positions agree with TRBD1. Trimming removed 6 bases from V and 7 bases from J; junction bases left unmatched: 14. Germline-derived CDR1 and CDR2 are WSHSY and SAAADI. The CDR3 has 15 amino acids.

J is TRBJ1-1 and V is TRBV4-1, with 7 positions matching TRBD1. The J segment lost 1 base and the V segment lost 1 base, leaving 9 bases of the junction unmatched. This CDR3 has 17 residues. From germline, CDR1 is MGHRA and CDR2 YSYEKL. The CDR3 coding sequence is TGCGCCAGCAGCCAAGGGGCAGGGGGTTTGGGGAACACTGAAGCTTTCTTT. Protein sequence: CASSQGAGGLGNTEAFF.

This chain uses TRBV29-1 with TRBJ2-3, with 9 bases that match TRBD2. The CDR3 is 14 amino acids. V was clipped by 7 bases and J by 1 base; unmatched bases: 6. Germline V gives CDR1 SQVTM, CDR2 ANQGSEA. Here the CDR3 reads CSASGGRGTDTQYF. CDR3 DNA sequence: TGCAGCGCCTCGGGCGGGAGGGGCACAGATACGCAGTATTTT.

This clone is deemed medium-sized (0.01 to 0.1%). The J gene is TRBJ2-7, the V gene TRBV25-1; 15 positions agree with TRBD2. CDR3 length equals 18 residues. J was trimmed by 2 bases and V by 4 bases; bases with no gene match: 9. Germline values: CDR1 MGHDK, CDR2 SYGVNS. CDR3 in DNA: TGTGCCAGCAGTGGAGGACTAGCGGGAGGGTCGAGGGCCTACGAGCAGTACTTC. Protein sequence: CASSGGLAGGSRAYEQYF.

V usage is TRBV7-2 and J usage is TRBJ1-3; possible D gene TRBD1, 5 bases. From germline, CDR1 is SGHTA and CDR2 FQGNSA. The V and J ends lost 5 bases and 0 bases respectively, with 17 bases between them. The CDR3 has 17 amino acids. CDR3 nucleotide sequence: TGTGCCAGCAGCCGCTACGGAACAGGCAACTCTGGAAACACCATATATTTT. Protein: CASSRYGTGNSGNTIYF. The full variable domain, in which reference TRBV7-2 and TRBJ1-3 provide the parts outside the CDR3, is GAGVSQSPSNKVTEKGKDVELRCDPISGHTALYWYRQSLGQGLEFLIYFQGNSAPDKSGLPSDRFSAERTGGSVSTLTIQRTQQEDSAVYLCASSRYGTGNSGNTIYFGEGSWLTVV.

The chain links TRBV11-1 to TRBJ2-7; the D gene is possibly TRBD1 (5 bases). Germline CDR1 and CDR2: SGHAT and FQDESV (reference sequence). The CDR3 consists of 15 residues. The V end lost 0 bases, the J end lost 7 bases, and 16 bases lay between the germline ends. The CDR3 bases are TGTGCCAGCAGCTTAGCGTTACAGGCCTCCAGAGAGCAGTACTTC. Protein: CASSLALQASREQYF. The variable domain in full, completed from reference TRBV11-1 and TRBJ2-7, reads EAEVAQSPRYKITEKSQAVAFWCDPISGHATLYWYRQILGQGPELLVQFQDESVVDDSQLPKDRFSAERLKGVDSTLKIQPAELGDSAMYLCASSLALQASREQYFGPGTRLTVT.

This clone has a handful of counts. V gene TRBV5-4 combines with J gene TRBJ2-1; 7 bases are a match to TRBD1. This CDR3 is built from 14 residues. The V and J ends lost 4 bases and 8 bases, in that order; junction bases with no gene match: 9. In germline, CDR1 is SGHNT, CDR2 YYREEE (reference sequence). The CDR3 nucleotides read TGTGCCAGCAGCCGACAGGGCAATAGCGATGAGCAGTTCTTC. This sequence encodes CASSRQGNSDEQFF. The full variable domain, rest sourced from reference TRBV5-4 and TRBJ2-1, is ETGVTQSPTHLIKTRGQQVTLRCSSQSGHNTVSWYQQALGQGPQFIFQYYREEENGRGNFPPRFSGLQFPNYSSELNVNALELDDSALYLCASSRQGNSDEQFFGPGTRLTVL.

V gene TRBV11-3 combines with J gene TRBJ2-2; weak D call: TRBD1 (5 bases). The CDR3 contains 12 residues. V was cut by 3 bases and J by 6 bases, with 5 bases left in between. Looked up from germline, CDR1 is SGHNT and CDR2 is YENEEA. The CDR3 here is CASSFRAGELFF. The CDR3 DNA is TGTGCCAGCAGCTTCAGGGCCGGGGAGCTGTTTTTT.